The TCR beta chain under discussion was sequenced for a study of STAT5B mutations in CD4+ large granular lymphocyte leukemia. This CDR3 comprises 13 residues. V lost 3 bases to trimming and J lost 1 base, with 4 bases between them. CDR1 is SGHTA and CDR2 is FQGNSA in the germline V gene. Study findings and constraints: Roughly 27% of private leukemic clonotypes occurred rarely in other patients' non-leukemic repertoires. Top patient clones used TRBV06 genes more often: 8/27 versus 2/35 in controls. Without putative leukemic clones, patient CD4-sorted repertoires remained more clonal than healthy CD4+ repertoires.

Sequencing was at survey level. The method was immunoSEQ multiplex PCR; TCRdb's version includes in-frame clones alone and lacks a portion of them. Here the sample spans fewer than 45,000 clones, about four fifths being singletons. A remark on this clone: No antigen is known for it.

The V call is TRBV7-2, the J call TRBJ2-1; D is unresolved. The receptor was derived from a human donor in good health. The sequencing sample was made of CD4+ T cells from blood buffy coats. The DNA of the CDR3 is TGTGCCAGCAGCTTTTTTTCCTACAATGAGCAGTTCTTC. Translated, it gives CASSFFSYNEQFF.